The rows below give T cell receptor beta chains drawn from one sample of a study of technical replicates of blood from a handful of donors. Measured with immunoSEQ multiplex PCR; TCRdb has only the in-frame clones, and not every one. The data hold over 55,000 clones, with about 86% observed a single time. The sequencing input was PBMCs. These receptors originate from a human donor in good health. Some clones in this sample may be carry-over from other donors' samples. Both conserved end residues are part of each CDR3. Fields, in order: clone size, J gene, V gene, D gene, CDR3 DNA, CDR3 protein. The D gene is left open where the match is weak. Part of the rows lack a size; the others show once, few, many or a class for expanded clones.

clone size: once; J gene: TRBJ2-7; V gene: TRBV7-6; D gene: TRBD1; CDR3 DNA: TGTGCCAGCAGCTTAGGGGACAGCTACTACGAGCAGTACTTC; CDR3 protein: CASSLGDSYYEQYF
clone size: .; J gene: TRBJ2-5; V gene: TRBV12-5; D gene: TRBD2; CDR3 DNA: TGTGCTAGTGGTTTGGGGACTAGCGGAGAGACCCAGTACTTC; CDR3 protein: CASGLGTSGETQYF
clone size: .; J gene: TRBJ2-7; V gene: TRBV13; D gene: TRBD2; CDR3 DNA: TGTGCCAGCAGCTTTGGGACTAGCGGATACGAGCAGTACTTC; CDR3 protein: CASSFGTSGYEQYF
clone size: .; J gene: TRBJ2-2; V gene: TRBV18; D gene: .; CDR3 DNA: TGTGCCAGCTCATCCTATAACACCGGGGAGCTGTTTTTT; CDR3 protein: CASSSYNTGELFF
clone size: .; J gene: TRBJ2-3; V gene: TRBV5-1; D gene: TRBD2; CDR3 DNA: TGCGCCAGCAGCTGGCCCTGGACTAGCGGGGCGGAAGATACGCAGTATTTT; CDR3 protein: CASSWPWTSGAEDTQYF
clone size: once; J gene: TRBJ2-3; V gene: TRBV4-1; D gene: TRBD2; CDR3 DNA: TGCGCCAGCAGACCAACTAGCGGGAGTGGAGATACGCAGTATTTT; CDR3 protein: CASRPTSGSGDTQYF
clone size: .; J gene: TRBJ2-2; V gene: TRBV7-9; D gene: TRBD2; CDR3 DNA: TGTGCCAGCAGCCCTCTAGCGGGAGCCGGGGAGCTGTTTTTT; CDR3 protein: CASSPLAGAGELFF
clone size: .; J gene: TRBJ1-2; V gene: TRBV5-1; D gene: .; CDR3 DNA: TGCGCCAGCGGGGAGGGCCACCAAGTTAACTATGGCTACACCTTC; CDR3 protein: CASGEGHQVNYGYTF
clone size: .; J gene: TRBJ2-7; V gene: TRBV5-8; D gene: .; CDR3 DNA: TGTGCCAGCAGCTCGGCCTACGAGCAGTACTTC; CDR3 protein: CASSSAYEQYF
clone size: .; J gene: TRBJ2-5; V gene: TRBV30; D gene: .; CDR3 DNA: TGTGCCTGGAGTTTGAGGGTGCGAGAGACCCAGTACTTC; CDR3 protein: CAWSLRVRETQYF
clone size: .; J gene: TRBJ2-7; V gene: TRBV7-3; D gene: .; CDR3 DNA: TGTGCCAGCAGCTGGCGAGAGGGCAGCGAGCAGTACTTC; CDR3 protein: CASSWREGSEQYF
clone size: .; J gene: TRBJ2-7; V gene: TRBV5-1; D gene: .; CDR3 DNA: TGCGCCAGCAGCCCAAGGGGGGGGGACAGGATCTACGAGCAGTACTTC; CDR3 protein: CASSPRGGDRIYEQYF
clone size: few; J gene: TRBJ1-1; V gene: TRBV27; D gene: .; CDR3 DNA: TGTGCCAGCAGTCCGCAGGGGAACACTGAAGCTTTCTTT; CDR3 protein: CASSPQGNTEAFF
clone size: .; J gene: TRBJ1-2; V gene: TRBV19; D gene: .; CDR3 DNA: TGTGCCAGTAGTAGACAGGAGGCTAACTATGGCTACACCTTC; CDR3 protein: CASSRQEANYGYTF
clone size: .; J gene: TRBJ2-7; V gene: TRBV10-3; D gene: TRBD1; CDR3 DNA: TGTGCCATCAGCCGGGACAGAAGCTCCTACGAGCAGTACTTC; CDR3 protein: CAISRDRSSYEQYF
clone size: .; J gene: TRBJ2-1; V gene: TRBV2; D gene: TRBD2; CDR3 DNA: TGTGCCGGAGCAACTTCTAGCGGGGGTTACAATGAGCAGTTCTTC; CDR3 protein: CAGATSSGGYNEQFF
clone size: .; J gene: TRBJ2-2; V gene: TRBV6-5; D gene: .; CDR3 DNA: TGTGCCTCCCGGCGGGGCGGGACGAACACCGGGGAGCTGTTTTTT; CDR3 protein: CASRRGGTNTGELFF
clone size: .; J gene: TRBJ1-3; V gene: TRBV23-1; D gene: .; CDR3 DNA: TGCGCCAGCAGTCCACGCCAGTCTGGAAACACCATATATTTT; CDR3 protein: CASSPRQSGNTIYF
clone size: .; J gene: TRBJ1-1; V gene: TRBV7-2; D gene: .; CDR3 DNA: TGTGCCAGCAGCTTAGCCGGAGGGCGTCGAGAAGCTTTCTTT; CDR3 protein: CASSLAGGRREAFF
clone size: .; J gene: TRBJ1-2; V gene: TRBV5-6; D gene: TRBD1; CDR3 DNA: TGTGCCAGCAGCTTTGGGACAGGGGGCCGATACACCTTC; CDR3 protein: CASSFGTGGRYTF
clone size: .; J gene: TRBJ2-7; V gene: TRBV5-1; D gene: .; CDR3 DNA: TGCGCCAGCAGCTTGGCCTCGACGGCGGGACTGTACGAGCAGTACTTC; CDR3 protein: CASSLASTAGLYEQYF
clone size: .; J gene: TRBJ2-5; V gene: TRBV11-2; D gene: TRBD2; CDR3 DNA: TGTGCCAGCAGCGACCGACTAGCGGGACCCCAAGAGACCCAGTACTTC; CDR3 protein: CASSDRLAGPQETQYF
clone size: once; J gene: TRBJ1-4; V gene: TRBV9; D gene: .; CDR3 DNA: TGTGCCAGCAGCGTAGGGCCGTCCCCTAATGAAAAACTGTTTTTT; CDR3 protein: CASSVGPSPNEKLFF
clone size: once; J gene: TRBJ2-7; V gene: TRBV19; D gene: TRBD2; CDR3 DNA: TGTGCCAGTAGTCAAGCGGGGGGCTACTCCTACGAGCAGTACTTC; CDR3 protein: CASSQAGGYSYEQYF
clone size: .; J gene: TRBJ1-1; V gene: TRBV19; D gene: .; CDR3 DNA: TGTGCCAGTAGTACAACAGCGAACACTGAAGCTTTCTTT; CDR3 protein: CASSTTANTEAFF
clone size: .; J gene: TRBJ1-6; V gene: TRBV5-1; D gene: .; CDR3 DNA: TGCGCCAGCAGCTTGTCAGGGGAGAACGGTTCACCCCTCCACTTT; CDR3 protein: CASSLSGENGSPLHF
clone size: .; J gene: TRBJ1-2; V gene: TRBV4-3; D gene: .; CDR3 DNA: TGCGCCAGCAGCCCTAACTCTGGAGCCTATGGCTACACCTTC; CDR3 protein: CASSPNSGAYGYTF
clone size: .; J gene: TRBJ2-3; V gene: TRBV19; D gene: .; CDR3 DNA: TGTGCCAGTAGTATAGGTCGGGGGAGAGGCTCAGATACGCAGTATTTT; CDR3 protein: CASSIGRGRGSDTQYF
clone size: once; J gene: TRBJ2-2; V gene: TRBV6-4; D gene: TRBD1; CDR3 DNA: TGTGCCAGCAAGAAGACAGGGGATACCGGGGAGCTGTTTTTT; CDR3 protein: CASKKTGDTGELFF
clone size: once; J gene: TRBJ1-2; V gene: TRBV5-1; D gene: .; CDR3 DNA: TGCGCCAGCGACGGACAAGGGGGCTACACCTTC; CDR3 protein: CASDGQGGYTF
clone size: once; J gene: TRBJ2-1; V gene: TRBV7-9; D gene: TRBD2; CDR3 DNA: TGTGCCAGCAGCTTACTAGCGGGGGGGTCAAGTGAGCAGTTCTTC; CDR3 protein: CASSLLAGGSSEQFF
clone size: .; J gene: TRBJ2-5; V gene: TRBV11-2; D gene: TRBD2; CDR3 DNA: TGTGCCAGCAGCTCTCGGACTAGCGGGAGGGCGTACCAAGAGACCCAGTACTTC; CDR3 protein: CASSSRTSGRAYQETQYF
clone size: .; J gene: TRBJ2-3; V gene: TRBV30; D gene: .; CDR3 DNA: TGTGCCTGGAAGACGGGGGGACACACAGATACGCAGTATTTT; CDR3 protein: CAWKTGGHTDTQYF
clone size: .; J gene: TRBJ1-4; V gene: TRBV27; D gene: TRBD1; CDR3 DNA: TGTGCCAGCAGTTCCGGGACAGTCGGCGCAAAACTGTTTTTT; CDR3 protein: CASSSGTVGAKLFF
clone size: few; J gene: TRBJ2-5; V gene: TRBV7-2; D gene: TRBD2; CDR3 DNA: TGTGCCAGCAGCTTGGGACTAGCACAAGAGACCCAGTACTTC; CDR3 protein: CASSLGLAQETQYF
clone size: .; J gene: TRBJ2-1; V gene: TRBV11-3; D gene: .; CDR3 DNA: TGTGCCAGCAGCTTAGCTGGCCCCTACAATGAGCAGTTCTTC; CDR3 protein: CASSLAGPYNEQFF
clone size: .; J gene: TRBJ2-6; V gene: TRBV6-1; D gene: .; CDR3 DNA: TGTGCCAGCAGTGTGGAGGGTACTGGGGCCAACGTCCTGACTTTC; CDR3 protein: CASSVEGTGANVLTF
clone size: .; J gene: TRBJ1-6; V gene: TRBV2; D gene: TRBD1; CDR3 DNA: TGTGCCAGCAGTGAACAGGGACAGGGGTATTCACCCCTCCACTTT; CDR3 protein: CASSEQGQGYSPLHF
clone size: .; J gene: TRBJ2-3; V gene: TRBV5-1; D gene: TRBD2; CDR3 DNA: TGCGCCAGCAGCTTGGGGCCCACTAGCGCCACAGATACGCAGTATTTT; CDR3 protein: CASSLGPTSATDTQYF
clone size: .; J gene: TRBJ1-5; V gene: TRBV19; D gene: TRBD1; CDR3 DNA: TGTGCCAGTAGTAGGACAGGTCTAGGCAATCAGCCCCAGCATTTT; CDR3 protein: CASSRTGLGNQPQHF
clone size: .; J gene: TRBJ2-1; V gene: TRBV19; D gene: TRBD2; CDR3 DNA: TGTGCCAGTAGTATAGTGGCGGGGGACTACAATGAGCAGTTCTTC; CDR3 protein: CASSIVAGDYNEQFF
clone size: .; J gene: TRBJ2-5; V gene: TRBV5-6; D gene: TRBD2; CDR3 DNA: TGTGCCAGCAGCTCGGCTGGGACTAGCGGCTCGGAGACCCAGTACTTC; CDR3 protein: CASSSAGTSGSETQYF
clone size: .; J gene: TRBJ1-5; V gene: TRBV5-5; D gene: .; CDR3 DNA: TGTGCCAGCCCGTTCGTTTGTCAGCCCCAGCATTTT; CDR3 protein: CASPFVCQPQHF
clone size: .; J gene: TRBJ2-2; V gene: TRBV7-2; D gene: .; CDR3 DNA: TGTGCCAGCAGCTTATCTCTCGGCAGGGCAGAGCTGTTTTTT; CDR3 protein: CASSLSLGRAELFF
clone size: once; J gene: TRBJ2-2; V gene: TRBV28; D gene: TRBD1; CDR3 DNA: TGTGCCAGCAGTTCTTCTTTCAGGGGGCGATGGACCGGGGAGCTGTTTTTT; CDR3 protein: CASSSSFRGRWTGELFF
clone size: .; J gene: TRBJ1-2; V gene: TRBV2; D gene: .; CDR3 DNA: TGTGCCGGGAGACAGGCCCTCGGAGGCTACACCTTC; CDR3 protein: CAGRQALGGYTF
clone size: .; J gene: TRBJ2-7; V gene: TRBV4-2; D gene: TRBD1; CDR3 DNA: TGTGCCAGCAGCCTGGTCGCGACAGGGGGATCCGAGCAGTACTTC; CDR3 protein: CASSLVATGGSEQYF
clone size: .; J gene: TRBJ1-3; V gene: TRBV5-5; D gene: .; CDR3 DNA: TGTGCCAGCAGCGACCCCGGAGGCTCTGGAAACACCATATATTTT; CDR3 protein: CASSDPGGSGNTIYF
clone size: .; J gene: TRBJ2-6; V gene: TRBV30; D gene: .; CDR3 DNA: TGTGCCTGGAGGCAACAGGGCCTCAGTGGGGCCAACGTCCTGACTTTC; CDR3 protein: CAWRQQGLSGANVLTF
clone size: .; J gene: TRBJ2-1; V gene: TRBV9; D gene: .; CDR3 DNA: TGTGCCAGCAGCCCGGCGAGGAGCTCCTACAATGAGCAGTTCTTC; CDR3 protein: CASSPARSSYNEQFF
clone size: once; J gene: TRBJ1-4; V gene: TRBV27; D gene: .; CDR3 DNA: TGTGCCAGCAGTGCGTACGGTTTCCCTAATGAAAAACTGTTTTTT; CDR3 protein: CASSAYGFPNEKLFF
clone size: .; J gene: TRBJ1-2; V gene: TRBV29-1; D gene: .; CDR3 DNA: TGCAGCGTCGTGAACAGGTTGTATGGCTACACCTTC; CDR3 protein: CSVVNRLYGYTF
clone size: .; J gene: TRBJ2-3; V gene: TRBV5-1; D gene: TRBD2; CDR3 DNA: TGCGCCAGCAGCCGTATAGCGGGAGCGGAAGATACGCAGTATTTT; CDR3 protein: CASSRIAGAEDTQYF
clone size: .; J gene: TRBJ2-7; V gene: TRBV29-1; D gene: TRBD2; CDR3 DNA: TGCAGCGTCAACCTAGCGGGGTCCTACGAGCAGTACTTC; CDR3 protein: CSVNLAGSYEQYF
clone size: .; J gene: TRBJ2-3; V gene: TRBV7-2; D gene: .; CDR3 DNA: TGTGCCAGCAGCCCGACAAACACAGATACGCAGTATTTT; CDR3 protein: CASSPTNTDTQYF